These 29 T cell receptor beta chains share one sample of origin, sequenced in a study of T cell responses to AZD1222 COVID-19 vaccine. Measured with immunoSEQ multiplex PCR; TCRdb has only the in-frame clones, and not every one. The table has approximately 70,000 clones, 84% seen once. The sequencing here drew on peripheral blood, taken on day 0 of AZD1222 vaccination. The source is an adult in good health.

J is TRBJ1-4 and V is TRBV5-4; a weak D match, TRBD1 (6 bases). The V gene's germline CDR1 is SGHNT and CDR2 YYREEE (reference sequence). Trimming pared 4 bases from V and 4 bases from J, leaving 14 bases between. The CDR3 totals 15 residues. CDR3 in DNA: TGTGCCAGCAGCCCAGGGGCTCGCAGTAATGAAAAACTGTTTTTT. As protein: CASSPGARSNEKLFF.

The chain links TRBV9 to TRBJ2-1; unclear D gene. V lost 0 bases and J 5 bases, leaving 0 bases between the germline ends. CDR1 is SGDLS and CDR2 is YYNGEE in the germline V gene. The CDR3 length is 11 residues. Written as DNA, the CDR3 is TGTGCCAGCAGCGTAGACAATGAGCAGTTCTTC. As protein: CASSVDNEQFF.

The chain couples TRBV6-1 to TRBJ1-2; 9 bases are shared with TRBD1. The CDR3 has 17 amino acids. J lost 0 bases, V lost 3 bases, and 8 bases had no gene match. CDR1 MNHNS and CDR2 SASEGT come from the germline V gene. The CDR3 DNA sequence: TGTGCCAGCAGTGAGAGAGGACAGGGGCTTACTAACTATGGCTACACCTTC. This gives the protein CASSERGQGLTNYGYTF.

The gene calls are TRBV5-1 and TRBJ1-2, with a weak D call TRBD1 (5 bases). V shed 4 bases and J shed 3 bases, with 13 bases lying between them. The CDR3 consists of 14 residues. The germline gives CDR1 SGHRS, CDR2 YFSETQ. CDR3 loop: CASSLGGADYGYTF. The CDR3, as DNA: TGCGCCAGCAGCCTGGGAGGGGCTGACTATGGCTACACCTTC. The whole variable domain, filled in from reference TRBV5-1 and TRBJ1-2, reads KAGVTQTPRYLIKTRGQQVTLSCSPISGHRSVSWYQQTPGQGLQFLFEYFSETQRNKGNFPGRFSGRQFSNSRSEMNVSTLELGDSALYLCASSLGGADYGYTFGSGTRLTVV.

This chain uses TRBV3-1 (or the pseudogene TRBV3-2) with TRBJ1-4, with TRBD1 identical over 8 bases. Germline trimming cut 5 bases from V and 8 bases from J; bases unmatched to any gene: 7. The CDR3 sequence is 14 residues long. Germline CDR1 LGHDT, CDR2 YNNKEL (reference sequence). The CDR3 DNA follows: TGTGCCAGCAGCGGCGGACAGGGAGGGGAAAAACTGTTTTTT. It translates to CASSGGQGGEKLFF.

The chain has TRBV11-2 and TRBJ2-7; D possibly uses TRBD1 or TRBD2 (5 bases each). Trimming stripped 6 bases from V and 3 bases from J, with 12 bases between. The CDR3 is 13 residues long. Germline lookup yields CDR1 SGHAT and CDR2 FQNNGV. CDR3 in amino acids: CASRPGPFYEQYF. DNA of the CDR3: TGTGCCAGCAGACCGGGACCTTTCTACGAGCAGTACTTC. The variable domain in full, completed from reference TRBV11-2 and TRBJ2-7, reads EAGVAQSPRYKIIEKRQSVAFWCNPISGHATLYWYQQILGQGPKLLIQFQNNGVVDDSQLPKDRFSAERLKGVDSTLKIQPAKLEDSAVYLCASRPGPFYEQYFGPGTRLTVT.

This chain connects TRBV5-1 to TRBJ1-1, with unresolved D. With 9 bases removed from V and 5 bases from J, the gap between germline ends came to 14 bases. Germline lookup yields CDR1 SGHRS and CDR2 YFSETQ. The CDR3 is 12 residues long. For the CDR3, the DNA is TGCGCCATCCCTGGTACGAAAACTGAAGCTTTCTTT. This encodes CAIPGTKTEAFF.

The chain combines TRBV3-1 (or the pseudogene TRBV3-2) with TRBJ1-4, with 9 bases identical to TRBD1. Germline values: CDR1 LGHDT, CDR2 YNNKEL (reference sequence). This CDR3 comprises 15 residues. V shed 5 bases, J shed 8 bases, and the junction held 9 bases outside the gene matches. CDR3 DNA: TGTGCCAGCAGCGACAGGACAGGGGCGGGCGAAAAACTGTTTTTT. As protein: CASSDRTGAGEKLFF.

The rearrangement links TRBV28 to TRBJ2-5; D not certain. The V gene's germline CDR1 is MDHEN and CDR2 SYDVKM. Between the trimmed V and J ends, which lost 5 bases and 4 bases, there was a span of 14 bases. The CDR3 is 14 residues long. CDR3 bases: TGTGCCAGCAGTAGAGGAACCTCACTAGAGACCCAGTACTTC. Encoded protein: CASSRGTSLETQYF.

CDR3 residues: CASSPGQAGTNSPLHF. The CDR3 nucleotides read TGTGCCAGCAGCCCAGGACAGGCAGGGACCAATTCACCCCTCCACTTT. The chain has TRBV7-8 and TRBJ1-6, with 7 bases lining up with TRBD1. The V gene's germline CDR1 is SGHVS and CDR2 FQNEAQ. The length of the CDR3 is 16 residues. The V and J ends lost 5 bases and 7 bases, in that order; junction bases with no gene match: 11.

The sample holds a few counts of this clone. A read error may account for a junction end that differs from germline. CDR3 nucleotides: TGTGCTAGCAGCTTATCAGGGGGCATCGGGACCCAGTACTTC. Protein sequence: CASSLSGGIGTQYF. This rearrangement joins TRBV7-7 to TRBJ2-5, with 8 bases aligning to TRBD1. The CDR3 has 14 residues. Germline CDR1 is SSHAT and CDR2 is FNYEAQ (reference sequence).

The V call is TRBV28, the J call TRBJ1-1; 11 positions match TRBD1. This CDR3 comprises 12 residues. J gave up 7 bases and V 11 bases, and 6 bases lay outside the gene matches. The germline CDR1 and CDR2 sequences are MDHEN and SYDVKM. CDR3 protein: CASGTGGVEAFF. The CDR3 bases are TGTGCCTCGGGGACAGGGGGAGTTGAAGCTTTCTTT.

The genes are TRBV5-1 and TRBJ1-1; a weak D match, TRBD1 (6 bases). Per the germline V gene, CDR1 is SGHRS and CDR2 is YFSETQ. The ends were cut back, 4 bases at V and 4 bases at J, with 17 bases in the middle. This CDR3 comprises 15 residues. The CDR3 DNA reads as TGCGCCAGCAGCGTAAACAGGGCGGTGGTCACTGAAGCTTTCTTT. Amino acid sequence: CASSVNRAVVTEAFF.

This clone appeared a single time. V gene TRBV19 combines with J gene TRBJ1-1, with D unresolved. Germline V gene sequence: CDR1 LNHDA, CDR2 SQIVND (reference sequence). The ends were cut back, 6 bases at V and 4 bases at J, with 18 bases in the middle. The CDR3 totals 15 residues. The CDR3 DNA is TGTGCCAGTAGGATCACGGGTGCACTGGGCACTGAAGCTTTCTTT. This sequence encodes CASRITGALGTEAFF.

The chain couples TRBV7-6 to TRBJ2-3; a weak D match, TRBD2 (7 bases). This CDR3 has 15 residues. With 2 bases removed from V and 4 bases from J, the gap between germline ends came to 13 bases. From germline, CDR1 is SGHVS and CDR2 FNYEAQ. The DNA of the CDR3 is TGTGCCAGCAGCTTATTTGGGGGGGGCGCAGATACGCAGTATTTT. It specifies CASSLFGGGADTQYF.

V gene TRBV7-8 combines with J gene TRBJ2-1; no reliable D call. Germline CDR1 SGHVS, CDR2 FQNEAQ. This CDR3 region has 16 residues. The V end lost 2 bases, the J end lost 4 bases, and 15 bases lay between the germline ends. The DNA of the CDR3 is TGTGCCAGCAGCTTACAACAGCGCGACGTTTACAATGAGCAGTTCTTC. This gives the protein CASSLQQRDVYNEQFF.

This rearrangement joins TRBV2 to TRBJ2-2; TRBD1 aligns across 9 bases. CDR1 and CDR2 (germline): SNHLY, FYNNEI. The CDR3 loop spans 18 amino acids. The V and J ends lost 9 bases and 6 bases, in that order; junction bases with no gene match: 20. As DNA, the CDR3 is TGTGCCAGGACCTCCGGGACAGGGCCCTCGCCCCTCGCCGGGGAGCTGTTTTTT. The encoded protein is CARTSGTGPSPLAGELFF.

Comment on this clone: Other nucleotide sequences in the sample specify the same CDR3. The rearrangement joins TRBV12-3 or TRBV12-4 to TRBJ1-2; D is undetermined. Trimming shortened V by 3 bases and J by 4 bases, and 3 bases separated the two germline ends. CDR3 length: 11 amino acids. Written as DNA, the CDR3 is TGTGCCAGCAGTTTCTCCTATGGCTACACCTTC. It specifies CASSFSYGYTF.

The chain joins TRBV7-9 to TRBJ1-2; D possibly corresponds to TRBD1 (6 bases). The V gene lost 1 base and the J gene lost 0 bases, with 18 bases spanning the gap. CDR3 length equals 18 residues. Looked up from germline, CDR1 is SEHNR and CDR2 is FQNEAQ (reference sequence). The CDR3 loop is CASSLGDMAGEPNYGYTF. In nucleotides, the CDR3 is TGTGCCAGCAGCTTAGGGGATATGGCAGGGGAACCTAACTATGGCTACACCTTC.

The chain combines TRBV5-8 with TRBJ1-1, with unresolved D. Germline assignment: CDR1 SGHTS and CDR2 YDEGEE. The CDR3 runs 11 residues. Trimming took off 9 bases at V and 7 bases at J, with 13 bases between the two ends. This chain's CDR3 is CATQRTGEAFF. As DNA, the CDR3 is TGTGCCACCCAGAGGACGGGTGAAGCTTTCTTT.

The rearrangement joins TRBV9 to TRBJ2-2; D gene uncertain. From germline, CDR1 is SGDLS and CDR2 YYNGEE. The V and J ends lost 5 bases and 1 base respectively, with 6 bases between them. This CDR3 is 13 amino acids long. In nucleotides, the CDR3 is TGTGCCAGCAGTACACAGAACACCGGGGAGCTGTTTTTT. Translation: CASSTQNTGELFF.

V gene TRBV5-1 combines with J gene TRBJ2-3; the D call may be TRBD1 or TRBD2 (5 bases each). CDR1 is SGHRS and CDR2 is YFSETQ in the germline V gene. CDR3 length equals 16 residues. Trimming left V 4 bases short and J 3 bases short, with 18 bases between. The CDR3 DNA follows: TGCGCCAGCAGCGTGTCCGGGACCCCGGGGACAGATACGCAGTATTTT. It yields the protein CASSVSGTPGTDTQYF.

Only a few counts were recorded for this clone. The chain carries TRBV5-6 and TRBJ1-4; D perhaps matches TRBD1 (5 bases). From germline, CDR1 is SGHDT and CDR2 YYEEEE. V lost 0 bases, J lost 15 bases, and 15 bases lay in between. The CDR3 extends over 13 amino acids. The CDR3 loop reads CASSLASETGVFF. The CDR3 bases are TGTGCCAGCAGCTTGGCTTCCGAAACGGGGGTGTTTTTT.

The CDR3 DNA is TGCGCCAGCAGCCAAAACGAGGGGGCCCTCTTCTATAATTCACCCCTCCACTTT. Translated: CASSQNEGALFYNSPLHF. The chain couples TRBV4-3 to TRBJ1-6; TRBD1 aligns across 7 bases. J lost 3 bases, V lost 2 bases, and 10 bases had no gene match. This CDR3 comprises 18 residues. The germline CDR1 and CDR2 sequences are LGHNA and YSLEER.

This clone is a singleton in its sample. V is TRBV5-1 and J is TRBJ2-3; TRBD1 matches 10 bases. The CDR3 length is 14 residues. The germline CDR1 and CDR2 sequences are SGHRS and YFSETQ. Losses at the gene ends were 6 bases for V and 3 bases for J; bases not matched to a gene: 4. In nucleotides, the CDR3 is TGCGCCAGCATCCCGGGACAGGGGACAGATACGCAGTATTTT. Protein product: CASIPGQGTDTQYF. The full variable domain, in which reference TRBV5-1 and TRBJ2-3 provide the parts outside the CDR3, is KAGVTQTPRYLIKTRGQQVTLSCSPISGHRSVSWYQQTPGQGLQFLFEYFSETQRNKGNFPGRFSGRQFSNSRSEMNVSTLELGDSALYLCASIPGQGTDTQYFGPGTRLTVL.

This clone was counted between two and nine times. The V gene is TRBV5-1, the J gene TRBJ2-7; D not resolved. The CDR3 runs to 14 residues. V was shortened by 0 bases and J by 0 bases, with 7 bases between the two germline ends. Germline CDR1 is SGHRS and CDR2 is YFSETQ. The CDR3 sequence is CASSLATDSYEQYF. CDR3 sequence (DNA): TGCGCCAGCAGCTTGGCCACGGACTCCTACGAGCAGTACTTC.

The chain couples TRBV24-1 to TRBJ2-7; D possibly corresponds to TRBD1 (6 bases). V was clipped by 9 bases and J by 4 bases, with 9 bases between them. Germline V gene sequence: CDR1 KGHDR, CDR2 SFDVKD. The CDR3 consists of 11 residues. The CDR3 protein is CATGQGYEQYF. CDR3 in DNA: TGTGCCACCGGGCAGGGGTACGAGCAGTACTTC.

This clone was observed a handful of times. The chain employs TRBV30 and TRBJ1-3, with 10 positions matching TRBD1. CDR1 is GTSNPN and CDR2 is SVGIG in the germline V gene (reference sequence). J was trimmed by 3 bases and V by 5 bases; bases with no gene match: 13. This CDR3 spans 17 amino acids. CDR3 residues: CAWHRDRGQRGGNTIYF. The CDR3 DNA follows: TGTGCCTGGCACCGGGACAGGGGCCAGCGGGGTGGAAACACCATATATTTT.

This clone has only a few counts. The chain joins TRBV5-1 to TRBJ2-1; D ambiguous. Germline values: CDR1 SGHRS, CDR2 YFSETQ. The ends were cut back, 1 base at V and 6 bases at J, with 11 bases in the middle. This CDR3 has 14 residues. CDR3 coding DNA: TGCGCCAGCAGCTTGACTCCGGGCCCCAATGAGCAGTTCTTC. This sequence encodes CASSLTPGPNEQFF.